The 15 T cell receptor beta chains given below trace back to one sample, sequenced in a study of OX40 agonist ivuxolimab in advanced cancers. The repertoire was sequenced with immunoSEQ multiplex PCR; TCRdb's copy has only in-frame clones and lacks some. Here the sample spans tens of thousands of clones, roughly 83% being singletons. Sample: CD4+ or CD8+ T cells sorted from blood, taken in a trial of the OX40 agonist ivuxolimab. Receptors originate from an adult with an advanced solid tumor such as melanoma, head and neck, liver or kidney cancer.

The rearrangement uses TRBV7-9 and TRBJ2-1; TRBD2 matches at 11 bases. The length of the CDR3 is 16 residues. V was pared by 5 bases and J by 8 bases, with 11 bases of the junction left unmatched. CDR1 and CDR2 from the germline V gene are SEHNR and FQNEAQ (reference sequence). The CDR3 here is CASSLSSGRSLHEQFF. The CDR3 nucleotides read TGTGCCAGCAGCCTATCTAGCGGGAGGTCCCTTCATGAGCAGTTCTTC.

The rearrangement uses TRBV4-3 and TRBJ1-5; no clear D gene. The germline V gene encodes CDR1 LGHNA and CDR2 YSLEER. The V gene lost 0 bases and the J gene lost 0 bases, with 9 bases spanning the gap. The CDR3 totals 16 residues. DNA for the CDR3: TGCGCCAGCAGCCAAGAGGCAGAATATAGCAATCAGCCCCAGCATTTT. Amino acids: CASSQEAEYSNQPQHF.

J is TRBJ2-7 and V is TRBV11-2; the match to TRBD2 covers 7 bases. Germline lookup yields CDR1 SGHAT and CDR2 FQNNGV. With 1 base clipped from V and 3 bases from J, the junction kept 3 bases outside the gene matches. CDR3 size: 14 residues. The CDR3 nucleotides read TGTGCCAGCAGCTTAGGCTGGGAGGGCTACGAGCAGTACTTC. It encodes CASSLGWEGYEQYF.

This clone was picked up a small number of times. The chain's CDR3 is CASRVGTGLEQFF. In nucleotides, the CDR3 is TGTGCCAGCAGAGTCGGGACAGGGCTTGAGCAGTTCTTC. The V call is TRBV2, the J call TRBJ2-1; TRBD1 agrees at 9 bases. Germline CDR1 SNHLY, CDR2 FYNNEI. V shed 6 bases and J 9 bases; nucleotides not matched to a gene: 6. CDR3 length equals 13 residues.

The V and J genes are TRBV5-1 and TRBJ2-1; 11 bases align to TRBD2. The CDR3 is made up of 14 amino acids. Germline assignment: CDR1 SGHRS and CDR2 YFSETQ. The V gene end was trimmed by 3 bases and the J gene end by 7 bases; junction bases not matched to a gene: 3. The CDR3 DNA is TGCGCCAGCAGCTACACTAGCGGGGGTAATGAGCAGTTCTTC. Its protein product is CASSYTSGGNEQFF. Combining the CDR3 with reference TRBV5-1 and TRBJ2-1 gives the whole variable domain KAGVTQTPRYLIKTRGQQVTLSCSPISGHRSVSWYQQTPGQGLQFLFEYFSETQRNKGNFPGRFSGRQFSNSRSEMNVSTLELGDSALYLCASSYTSGGNEQFFGPGTRLTVL.

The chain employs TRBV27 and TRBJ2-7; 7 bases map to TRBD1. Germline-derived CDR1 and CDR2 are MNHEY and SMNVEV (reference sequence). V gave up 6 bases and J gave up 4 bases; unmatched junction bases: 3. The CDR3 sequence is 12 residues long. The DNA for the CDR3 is TGTGCCAGCAGATCACAGGGGTACGAGCAGTACTTC. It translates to CASRSQGYEQYF.

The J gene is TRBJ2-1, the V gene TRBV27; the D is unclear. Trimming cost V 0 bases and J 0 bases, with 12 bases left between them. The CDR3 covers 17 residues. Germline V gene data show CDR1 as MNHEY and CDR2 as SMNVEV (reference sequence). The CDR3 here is CASSLSLRVYSYNEQFF. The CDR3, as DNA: TGTGCCAGCAGTTTATCGTTACGGGTGTACTCCTACAATGAGCAGTTCTTC.

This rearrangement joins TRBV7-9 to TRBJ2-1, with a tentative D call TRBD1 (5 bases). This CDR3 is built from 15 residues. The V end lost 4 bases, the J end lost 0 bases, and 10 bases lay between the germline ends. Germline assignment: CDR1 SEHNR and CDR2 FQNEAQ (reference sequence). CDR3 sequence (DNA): TGTGCCAGCAGCTCAGGGAAACGCTCCTACAATGAGCAGTTCTTC. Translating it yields CASSSGKRSYNEQFF.

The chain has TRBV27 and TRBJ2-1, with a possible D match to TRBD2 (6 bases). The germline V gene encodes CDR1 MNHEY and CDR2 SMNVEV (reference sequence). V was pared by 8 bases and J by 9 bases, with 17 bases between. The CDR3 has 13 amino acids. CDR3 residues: CASGHPTGVEQFF. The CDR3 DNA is TGTGCCAGCGGCCACCCAACGGGGGTTGAGCAGTTCTTC.

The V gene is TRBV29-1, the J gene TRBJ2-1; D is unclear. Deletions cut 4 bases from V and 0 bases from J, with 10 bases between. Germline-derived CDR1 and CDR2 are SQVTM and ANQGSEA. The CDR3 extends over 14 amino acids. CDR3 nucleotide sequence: TGCAGCGTTGGATACACGAGCTCCTACAATGAGCAGTTCTTC. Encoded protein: CSVGYTSSYNEQFF.

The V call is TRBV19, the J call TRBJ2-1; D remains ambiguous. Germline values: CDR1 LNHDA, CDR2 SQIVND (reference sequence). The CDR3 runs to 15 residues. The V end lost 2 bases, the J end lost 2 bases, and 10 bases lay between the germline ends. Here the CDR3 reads CASSISTTPYNEQFF. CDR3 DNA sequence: TGTGCCAGTAGTATATCTACTACCCCCTACAATGAGCAGTTCTTC.

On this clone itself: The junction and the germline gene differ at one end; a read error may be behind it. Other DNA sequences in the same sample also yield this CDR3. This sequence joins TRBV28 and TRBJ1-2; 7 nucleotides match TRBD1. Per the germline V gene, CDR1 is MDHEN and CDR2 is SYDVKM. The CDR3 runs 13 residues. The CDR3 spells CASSADRYYGYTF. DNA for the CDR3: TGCGCCAGCAGTGCGGACAGGTACTATGGCTACACCTTC.

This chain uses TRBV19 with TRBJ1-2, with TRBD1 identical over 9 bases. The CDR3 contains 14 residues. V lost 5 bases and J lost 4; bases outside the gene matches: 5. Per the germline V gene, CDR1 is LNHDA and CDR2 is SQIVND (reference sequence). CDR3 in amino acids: CASSVGTGSYGYTF. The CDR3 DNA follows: TGTGCCAGTAGTGTGGGGACAGGGAGCTATGGCTACACCTTC.

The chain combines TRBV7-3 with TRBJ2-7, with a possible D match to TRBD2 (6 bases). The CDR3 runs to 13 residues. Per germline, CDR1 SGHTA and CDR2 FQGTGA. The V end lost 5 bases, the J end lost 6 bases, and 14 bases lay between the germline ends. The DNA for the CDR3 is TGTGCCAGCAGCCCGGTGACTAGTTCCGAGCAGTACTTC. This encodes CASSPVTSSEQYF.

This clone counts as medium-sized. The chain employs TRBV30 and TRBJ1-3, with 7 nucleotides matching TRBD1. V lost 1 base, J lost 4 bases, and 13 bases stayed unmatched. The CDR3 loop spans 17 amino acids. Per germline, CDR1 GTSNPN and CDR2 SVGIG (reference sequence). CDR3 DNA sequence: TGTGCCTGGAGTGATTTGTTGCGGGACAGAGCAGGAAACACCATATATTTT. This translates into CAWSDLLRDRAGNTIYF.